The rows below give T cell receptor beta chains drawn from one sample of a study of T cell responses to AZD1222 COVID-19 vaccine. Assay: immunoSEQ multiplex PCR; the TCRdb copy retains only in-frame clones and omits some. The table lists 95,000 to 150,000 clones, around 84% of them singletons. The sequencing used peripheral blood, collected on day 0 of AZD1222 vaccination. All receptors derive from an adult in good health. Both conserved end residues are part of each CDR3. A D gene is named only where the DNA matches it firmly. Clone sizes are given selectively: once, few, many, or a class where the clone is expanded.

.	TRBD2	TRBV2	TRBJ2-7	CASRLAGAFYEQYF	TGTGCCAGCCGGCTAGCGGGAGCTTTCTACGAGCAGTACTTC
.	TRBD1	TRBV7-9	TRBJ1-5	CASSRQGLGQPQHF	TGTGCCAGCAGCCGACAGGGGCTCGGTCAGCCCCAGCATTTT
.	.	TRBV7-8	TRBJ2-7	CASSFGTPRTSYEQYF	TGTGCCAGCAGCTTTGGTACCCCGAGGACCTCCTACGAGCAGTACTTC
.	TRBD1	TRBV5-5	TRBJ2-7	CASSPGQGVYEQYF	TGTGCCAGCAGCCCGGGACAGGGGGTATACGAGCAGTACTTC
.	.	TRBV12-3/TRBV12-4	TRBJ1-3	CASTGNTIYF	TGTGCCAGCACTGGAAACACCATATATTTT
.	.	TRBV10-3	TRBJ2-3	CAITSERMQYF	TGTGCCATCACTAGCGAGCGTATGCAGTATTTT
.	TRBD2	TRBV5-1	TRBJ2-3	CASSPTRGGAASDTQYF	TGCGCCAGCAGCCCCACCCGGGGGGGCGCCGCGTCAGATACGCAGTATTTT
.	TRBD2	TRBV5-1	TRBJ2-1	CATSTTSGYNEQFF	TGCGCCACTTCGACGACTAGCGGCTACAATGAGCAGTTCTTC
once	.	TRBV5-1	TRBJ2-5	CASRPGSSRETQYF	TGCGCCAGCAGGCCCGGGAGCAGTCGAGAGACCCAGTACTTC
.	.	TRBV4-1	TRBJ1-2	CASSQGRGYTF	TGCGCCAGCAGCCAAGGGCGTGGCTACACCTTC
.	TRBD2	TRBV5-1	TRBJ2-1	CASSLGLAGGYEQFF	TGCGCCAGCAGCTTGGGGCTAGCGGGAGGGTATGAGCAGTTCTTC
.	.	TRBV29-1	TRBJ1-5	CSVATRTDEPYSNQPQHF	TGCAGCGTCGCAACACGGACAGACGAGCCCTATAGCAATCAGCCCCAGCATTTT
.	TRBD1	TRBV28	TRBJ1-3	CASSQDKLGTGGRNTIYF	TGTGCCAGCAGTCAAGATAAACTCGGGACAGGCGGGCGGAACACCATATATTTT
.	.	TRBV9	TRBJ2-3	CASRGGPSTDTQYF	TGTGCCAGCAGGGGCGGGCCGAGCACAGATACGCAGTATTTT
.	TRBD2	TRBV4-2	TRBJ2-2	CASSQKTSGGPTGELFF	TGTGCCAGCAGCCAAAAGACTAGCGGGGGCCCCACCGGGGAGCTGTTTTTT
.	.	TRBV28	TRBJ1-5	CASSLLAGGWQPQHF	TGTGCCAGCAGTTTACTGGCCGGCGGCTGGCAGCCCCAGCATTTT
.	.	TRBV4-3	TRBJ2-1	CASSQDRLREQFF	TGCGCCAGCAGCCAAGATAGGCTCAGGGAGCAGTTCTTC
.	.	TRBV30	TRBJ1-1	CAWSRMTGNTEAFF	TGTGCCTGGAGTAGGATGACGGGGAACACTGAAGCTTTCTTT
.	.	TRBV7-3	TRBJ2-5	CASRGAGQETQYF	TGTGCCAGCAGGGGGGCGGGCCAAGAGACCCAGTACTTC
.	.	TRBV6-5	TRBJ2-5	CASSYSVTETQYF	TGTGCCAGCAGTTACTCGGTGACGGAGACCCAGTACTTC
once	.	TRBV14	TRBJ2-6	CASSLPGGPSGANVLTF	TGTGCCAGCAGCCTCCCCGGAGGGCCCTCTGGGGCCAACGTCCTGACTTTC
.	.	TRBV4-2	TRBJ1-4	CASSQEEEGRGEKLFF	TGTGCCAGCAGCCAGGAGGAGGAGGGAAGAGGCGAAAAACTGTTTTTT
.	.	TRBV28	TRBJ2-7	CASRLLHEQYF	TGTGCCAGCAGGCTCTTACACGAGCAGTACTTC
.	.	TRBV18	TRBJ1-1	CASSPPRNTEAFF	TGTGCCAGCTCACCCCCCCGGAACACTGAAGCTTTCTTT
.	TRBD2	TRBV27	TRBJ2-1	CASSSGAGGVYNEQFF	TGTGCCAGCAGTTCCGGAGCGGGAGGGGTCTACAATGAGCAGTTCTTC
.	.	TRBV4-3	TRBJ2-6	CASSQDLRVGNVLTF	TGCGCCAGCAGCCAAGATCTGAGAGTCGGCAACGTCCTGACTTTC
.	TRBD1	TRBV19	TRBJ1-1	CATDTGVNTEAFF	TGTGCCACTGATACAGGGGTGAACACTGAAGCTTTCTTT
.	TRBD2	TRBV5-4	TRBJ2-3	CASSLDGRAPTDTQYF	TGTGCCAGCAGCTTGGACGGGAGGGCCCCTACAGATACGCAGTATTTT
.	.	TRBV28	TRBJ2-2	CASSSSLGFTGELFF	TGTGCCAGCAGCTCTTCTCTCGGGTTCACCGGGGAGCTGTTTTTT
.	TRBD2	TRBV4-1	TRBJ2-1	CASSQELAGGRGNEQFF	TGCGCCAGCAGCCAAGAACTAGCGGGAGGGCGGGGAAATGAGCAGTTCTTC
.	TRBD2	TRBV4-2	TRBJ2-1	CASSALAGVYNEQFF	TGTGCCAGCAGCGCACTAGCGGGGGTTTACAATGAGCAGTTCTTC
.	.	TRBV5-5	TRBJ1-2	CASSWDLNYGYTF	TGTGCCAGCAGCTGGGATTTGAACTATGGCTACACCTTC
.	TRBD1	TRBV7-9	TRBJ1-4	CASSLPTGGTNEKLFF	TGTGCCAGCAGCCTCCCGACAGGGGGAACTAATGAAAAACTGTTTTTT
.	TRBD2	TRBV28	TRBJ2-7	CASTPLAGDYEQYF	TGTGCCAGCACCCCACTAGCGGGAGATTACGAGCAGTACTTC
.	.	TRBV27	TRBJ1-5	CASSPKARMGNQPQHF	TGTGCCAGCAGTCCCAAGGCCAGGATGGGCAATCAGCCCCAGCATTTT
.	TRBD1	TRBV7-9	TRBJ1-3	CASSMDRPASGNTIYF	TGTGCCAGCAGCATGGACAGGCCGGCGTCTGGAAACACCATATATTTT
.	.	TRBV6-5	TRBJ1-5	CASSYSGGDQPQHF	TGTGCCAGCAGTTACTCGGGGGGAGATCAGCCCCAGCATTTT
.	.	TRBV28	TRBJ2-7	CASSRPRKSHREQYF	TGTGCCAGCAGCCGCCCTAGGAAGAGCCATAGGGAGCAGTACTTC
.	TRBD1	TRBV2	TRBJ2-7	CASTSGTGINEQYF	TGTGCCAGCACCTCCGGGACAGGGATTAACGAGCAGTACTTC
.	.	TRBV7-3	TRBJ2-7	CASSLTGGNSYEQYF	TGTGCCAGCAGCTTAACTGGGGGAAACTCCTACGAGCAGTACTTC
.	TRBD1	TRBV6-2/TRBV6-3	TRBJ1-1	CASSLTQGAEAFF	TGTGCCAGCAGCCTAACACAGGGGGCTGAAGCTTTCTTT